This TCR beta chain was documented in a study of cytomegalovirus exposure and HLA in healthy donors. Study findings and constraints: HLA allele associations emerged for under 20,000 TCR beta sequences in a later analysis, at 0.05 false discovery rate. Overall, around 160 TCR beta chains were annotated as cytomegalovirus-associated. The authors later linked a missense DCLRE1C variant to TCR beta V- and J-gene trimming.

Researchers ran the PCR with 60 Vbeta and 13 Jbeta primers. The protocol was immunoSEQ multiplex PCR, while the TCRdb copy is restricted to in-frame clones and leaves out a portion. In the table there are around 150,000 clones, 75% to 80% of which are singletons. The V gene's germline CDR1 is SEHNR and CDR2 FQNEAQ (reference sequence). The CDR3 is 16 residues long. The V gene end was trimmed by 3 bases and the J gene end by 2 bases; junction bases not matched to a gene: 5. This clone was seen more than once but under ten times. What it binds is unknown. What was sequenced was PBMCs. The chain has TRBV7-9 and TRBJ1-3; 9 bases are a match to TRBD1. This clonotype was obtained from a young man in good health and CMV-seronegative. The CDR3 DNA reads TGTGCCAGCAGCTTCCTACAGGGGGCAGCTGGAAACACCATATATTTT. Amino acids: CASSFLQGAAGNTIYF.